The 29 T cell receptor beta chains listed next were all sequenced from one sample in a study of T cell changes during pregnancy in multiple sclerosis. Sequenced by immunoSEQ multiplex PCR; TCRdb stores in-frame clones only, minus some. Among about 40,000 clones, roughly 92% were seen once, and the ten largest hold roughly 0.72%. Sequencing was performed on CD4+ T cells from peripheral blood mononuclear cells, taken before pregnancy. The receptors were gathered from a female donor with multiple sclerosis, enrolled in a pregnancy study.

The rearrangement links TRBV4-3 to TRBJ2-1, with 8 bases that match TRBD1. The CDR3 runs 13 residues. The germline V gene encodes CDR1 LGHNA and CDR2 YSLEER. The V gene end was trimmed by 1 base and the J gene end by 7 bases; junction bases not matched to a gene: 0. CDR3 residues: CASSQGQGNEQFF. CDR3 DNA sequence: TGCGCCAGCAGCCAAGGACAGGGGAATGAGCAGTTCTTC.

The chain is built from TRBV7-2 and TRBJ2-1; D is unclear. This CDR3 is 15 amino acids long. Germline V gene lookup returns CDR1 SGHTA and CDR2 FQGNSA. V was clipped by 1 base and J by 12 bases, with 19 bases between them. The CDR3 bases are TGTGCCAGCAGCTTAGGAACTACCGCCCCTCACTCGCAGTTCTTC. Its protein product is CASSLGTTAPHSQFF.

This clone came up once. This chain uses TRBV28 with TRBJ1-1; D is ambiguous. V was cut by 2 bases and J by 0 bases, with 4 bases left in between. The CDR3 contains 13 residues. Per germline, CDR1 MDHEN and CDR2 SYDVKM. In DNA form, the CDR3 reads TGTGCCAGCAGTTTACTAGTGAACACTGAAGCTTTCTTT. This sequence encodes CASSLLVNTEAFF.

The chain joins TRBV7-2 to TRBJ2-3; TRBD2 aligns across 7 bases. Germline-derived CDR1 and CDR2 are SGHTA and FQGNSA. The CDR3 consists of 17 residues. V gave up 1 base and J gave up 1 base; unmatched junction bases: 8. CDR3 amino acids: CASSLGWGGEGTDTQYF. As DNA, the CDR3 is TGTGCCAGCAGCTTAGGTTGGGGGGGAGAGGGCACAGATACGCAGTATTTT. The full variable domain, rest sourced from reference TRBV7-2 and TRBJ2-3, is GAGVSQSPSNKVTEKGKDVELRCDPISGHTALYWYRQSLGQGLEFLIYFQGNSAPDKSGLPSDRFSAERTGGSVSTLTIQRTQQEDSAVYLCASSLGWGGEGTDTQYFGPGTRLTVL.

The chain links TRBV9 to TRBJ2-5, with D tentatively TRBD1 (6 bases). The CDR3 sequence is 15 residues long. Germline V lookup: CDR1 SGDLS, CDR2 YYNGEE. V gave up 3 bases and J gave up 4 bases, with 16 bases separating them. Here the CDR3 DNA reads TGTGCCAGCAGCGCGGCCCCGGGCAGGGGAGAGACCCAGTACTTC. Protein sequence: CASSAAPGRGETQYF.

The gene calls are TRBV4-1 and TRBJ1-1, with D tentatively TRBD1 (5 bases). The V end was cut by 6 bases, the J end by 1 base, with 9 bases between. Germline loops: CDR1 MGHRA, CDR2 YSYEKL. This CDR3 region has 13 residues. As DNA, the CDR3 is TGCGCCAGCAGGCTCCAGGGGAACACTGAAGCTTTCTTT. Its protein product is CASRLQGNTEAFF.

The chain joins TRBV2 to TRBJ2-1; 8 nucleotides agree with TRBD1. Looked up from germline, CDR1 is SNHLY and CDR2 is FYNNEI. V shed 9 bases and J 6 bases; nucleotides not matched to a gene: 7. The CDR3 loop spans 13 amino acids. CDR3 in DNA: TGTGCCAGGAACAGGGGGGTCGGCAATGAGCAGTTCTTC. Its protein product is CARNRGVGNEQFF.

The chain employs TRBV5-4 and TRBJ2-2; D may be TRBD1 (6 bases). The CDR3 has 16 amino acids. V lost 4 bases to trimming and J lost 4 bases, with 17 bases between them. Germline CDR1 reads SGHNT; CDR2 reads YYREEE (reference sequence). CDR3 bases: TGTGCCAGCAGCCCGGACTTATCCAGGGGCACCGGGGAGCTGTTTTTT. As protein: CASSPDLSRGTGELFF.

The chain joins TRBV6-6 to TRBJ2-7; TRBD1 might be the D (5 bases). This CDR3 region has 14 residues. Germline V CDR1 and CDR2: MNHNY, SVGAGI (reference sequence). V shed 5 bases and J shed 0 bases, with 11 bases lying between them. For the CDR3, the DNA is TGTGCCAGCAGTAGGACATACAGCTCCTACGAGCAGTACTTC. It is translated as CASSRTYSSYEQYF.

The V and J genes are TRBV4-2 and TRBJ1-4; 7 nucleotides align to TRBD1. The V segment lost 0 bases and the J segment 3 bases; nucleotides outside the gene matches: 4. CDR1 is LGHNA, CDR2 YNFKEQ, per germline. The CDR3 runs 16 residues. CDR3 amino acids: CASSQEGTAPNEKLFF. CDR3 DNA sequence: TGTGCCAGCAGCCAAGAGGGGACAGCGCCTAATGAAAAACTGTTTTTT.

This chain connects TRBV19 to TRBJ2-1, with D possibly matching TRBD2 (6 bases). The germline V gene encodes CDR1 LNHDA and CDR2 SQIVND (reference sequence). The V gene lost 5 bases and the J gene lost 0 bases, with 14 bases spanning the gap. The CDR3 is made up of 16 amino acids. The CDR3 nucleotides read TGTGCCAGTAGTGTCCGGGACTCGAGCTCCTACAATGAGCAGTTCTTC. Its translation: CASSVRDSSSYNEQFF.

The table lists this clone with a count of one. The chain couples TRBV5-1 to TRBJ1-1; D is perhaps TRBD1 (5 bases). The CDR3 has 15 residues. Germline assignment: CDR1 SGHRS and CDR2 YFSETQ. The V end was cut by 6 bases, the J end by 3 bases, with 18 bases between. CDR3 in amino acids: CASTLGWGDDTEAFF. The CDR3 DNA sequence: TGCGCCAGCACCCTTGGGTGGGGGGACGACACTGAAGCTTTCTTT.

This chain uses TRBV4-3 with TRBJ2-1; 9 bases align to TRBD1. Germline loops: CDR1 LGHNA, CDR2 YSLEER. Losses at the gene ends were 3 bases for V and 7 bases for J; bases not matched to a gene: 7. The CDR3 is made up of 15 amino acids. The CDR3 reads CASSHQGQGWNEQFF. The CDR3 DNA sequence: TGCGCCAGCAGCCATCAGGGACAGGGTTGGAATGAGCAGTTCTTC.

The rearrangement links TRBV5-1 to TRBJ2-6, with 11 positions matching TRBD1. The J segment lost 3 bases and the V segment lost 0 bases, leaving 8 bases of the junction unmatched. Germline CDR1 and CDR2: SGHRS and YFSETQ. This CDR3 has 19 amino acids. The CDR3 loop reads CASSLAGTGGIGGANVLTF. The CDR3 DNA sequence: TGCGCCAGCAGCTTGGCCGGGACAGGGGGAATAGGTGGGGCCAACGTCCTGACTTTC. Together with reference TRBV5-1 and TRBJ2-6, the CDR3 gives the full variable domain: KAGVTQTPRYLIKTRGQQVTLSCSPISGHRSVSWYQQTPGQGLQFLFEYFSETQRNKGNFPGRFSGRQFSNSRSEMNVSTLELGDSALYLCASSLAGTGGIGGANVLTFGAGSRLTVL.

The V and J genes are TRBV5-4 and TRBJ2-7; D may be TRBD2 (5 bases). Germline loops: CDR1 SGHNT, CDR2 YYREEE (reference sequence). The CDR3 sequence is 13 residues long. V lost 3 bases to trimming and J lost 2 bases, with 9 bases between them. CDR3 DNA: TGTGCCAGCAGCTCAGCGGTAGCCTACGAGCAGTACTTC. As protein: CASSSAVAYEQYF.

J is TRBJ2-2 and V is TRBV7-2, with TRBD1 identical over 10 bases. With 4 bases clipped from V and 5 bases from J, the junction kept 4 bases outside the gene matches. The CDR3 is 15 residues long. Germline V gene lookup returns CDR1 SGHTA and CDR2 FQGNSA. CDR3 nucleotide sequence: TGTGCCAGCAGCTCGGGACAGGGGAGTACCGGGGAGCTGTTTTTT. Encoded protein: CASSSGQGSTGELFF. The complete variable domain, with remaining parts taken from reference TRBV7-2 and TRBJ2-2, reads GAGVSQSPSNKVTEKGKDVELRCDPISGHTALYWYRQSLGQGLEFLIYFQGNSAPDKSGLPSDRFSAERTGGSVSTLTIQRTQQEDSAVYLCASSSGQGSTGELFFGEGSRLTVL.

J is TRBJ1-2 and V is TRBV9; D might be TRBD1 (5 bases). The CDR3 runs to 16 residues. V lost 5 bases and J 0 bases, leaving 17 bases between the germline ends. The germline gives CDR1 SGDLS, CDR2 YYNGEE. The CDR3 bases are TGTGCCAGCAGTCCTTTCGACAGATCCTCTAACTATGGCTACACCTTC. As protein: CASSPFDRSSNYGYTF.

This clone was observed once. The J gene is TRBJ1-2, the V gene TRBV5-4, with a tentative D call TRBD1 (6 bases). In germline, CDR1 is SGHNT, CDR2 YYREEE (reference sequence). V lost 6 bases and J lost 2, with 23 bases in between. This CDR3 is 17 amino acids long. In nucleotides, the CDR3 is TGTGCCAGCACCCCTCGGACGGGGGGCCCTAAAAACTATGGCTACACCTTC. It translates to CASTPRTGGPKNYGYTF.

V gene TRBV19 combines with J gene TRBJ2-3, with TRBD2 identical over 8 bases. This CDR3 spans 13 amino acids. Unmatched junction bases numbered 4, after V lost 3 bases and J lost 8 bases. CDR1 is LNHDA and CDR2 is SQIVND in the germline V gene (reference sequence). The CDR3, as DNA: TGTGCCAGTAGTATCGGGAGCGGGGGTACGCAGTATTTT. Residues: CASSIGSGGTQYF.

V gene TRBV28 combines with J gene TRBJ1-5; TRBD1 is a possible D gene (6 bases). This CDR3 is built from 14 residues. V was trimmed by 6 bases and J by 0 bases, leaving 9 bases between them. Germline loops: CDR1 MDHEN, CDR2 SYDVKM. The CDR3 region has the DNA TGTGCCAGCAGCCGGGACAATAGCAATCAGCCCCAGCATTTT. Translating gives CASSRDNSNQPQHF.

V usage is TRBV27 and J usage is TRBJ2-5, with D perhaps matching TRBD1 (6 bases). Between the trimmed V and J ends, which lost 3 bases and 6 bases, there was a span of 20 bases. This CDR3 region has 16 residues. The germline V gene encodes CDR1 MNHEY and CDR2 SMNVEV (reference sequence). The CDR3 region is CASSFKGRGFLQTQYF. CDR3 DNA: TGTGCCAGCAGTTTTAAAGGCAGGGGATTTTTGCAGACCCAGTACTTC.

This chain joins TRBV5-1 and TRBJ1-1; D remains ambiguous. There are 13 residues in the CDR3. The V end lost 7 bases, the J end lost 0 bases, and 10 bases lay between the germline ends. Germline V gene data show CDR1 as SGHRS and CDR2 as YFSETQ. CDR3 in DNA: TGCGCCAGCCAAGAACAATTGAACACTGAAGCTTTCTTT. Its protein is CASQEQLNTEAFF.

The chain carries TRBV7-9 and TRBJ1-2, with D perhaps matching TRBD1 (6 bases). V lost 0 bases and J 4 bases, leaving 12 bases between the germline ends. Germline V gene data show CDR1 as SEHNR and CDR2 as FQNEAQ (reference sequence). This CDR3 is 15 amino acids long. CDR3 amino acids: CASSLAAGQIYGYTF. CDR3 DNA sequence: TGTGCCAGCAGCTTAGCCGCCGGACAGATCTATGGCTACACCTTC.

The gene calls are TRBV5-1 and TRBJ2-3; D gene ambiguous. Deletions cut 0 bases from V and 1 base from J, with 9 bases between. Germline lookup yields CDR1 SGHRS and CDR2 YFSETQ. The CDR3 has 15 amino acids. CDR3 in amino acids: CASSLDHTRTDTQYF. The CDR3 DNA reads as TGCGCCAGCAGCTTGGATCACACCCGCACAGATACGCAGTATTTT.

The chain links TRBV5-1 to TRBJ2-5; TRBD1 aligns across 9 bases. The CDR3 covers 14 residues. V was pared by 2 bases and J by 5 bases, with 4 bases of the junction left unmatched. Germline V gene lookup returns CDR1 SGHRS and CDR2 YFSETQ. CDR3 residues: CASSLPTGGETQYF. CDR3 nucleotide sequence: TGCGCCAGCAGCTTACCTACAGGGGGCGAGACCCAGTACTTC.

This sequence joins TRBV2 and TRBJ2-7; D unclear. Germline loops: CDR1 SNHLY, CDR2 FYNNEI. Deletions cut 2 bases from V and 4 bases from J, with 18 bases between. CDR3 length: 16 amino acids. CDR3 amino acids: CASSENLLIGYYEQYF. The CDR3 coding sequence is TGTGCCAGCAGTGAAAACTTATTAATCGGGTATTACGAGCAGTACTTC. The full variable domain, with the rest looked up from reference TRBV2 and TRBJ2-7, is EPEVTQTPSHQVTQMGQEVILRCVPISNHLYFYWYRQILGQKVEFLVSFYNNEISEKSEIFDDQFSVERPDGSNFTLKIRSTKLEDSAMYFCASSENLLIGYYEQYFGPGTRLTVT.

The rearrangement links TRBV2 to TRBJ2-2; 14 bases are shared with TRBD2. V shed 5 bases and J 6 bases; nucleotides not matched to a gene: 8. There are 17 residues in the CDR3. Looked up from germline, CDR1 is SNHLY and CDR2 is FYNNEI. CDR3 DNA sequence: TGTGCCAGCAGTTCGACTAGCGGGAGGGCCCTTCCCGGGGAGCTGTTTTTT. Protein product: CASSSTSGRALPGELFF.

The genes are TRBV29-1 and TRBJ2-3, with TRBD2 matching 14 bases. Germline lookup yields CDR1 SQVTM and CDR2 ANQGSEA. V lost 5 bases, J lost 2 bases, and 12 bases stayed unmatched. The CDR3 covers 18 residues. The CDR3: CSVLRRTSGRRSTDTQYF. CDR3 DNA: TGCAGCGTTCTCCGGAGGACTAGCGGGAGGAGATCCACAGATACGCAGTATTTT.

The V gene is TRBV7-2, the J gene TRBJ2-1; 10 nucleotides align to TRBD1. Germline-derived CDR1 and CDR2 are SGHTA and FQGNSA. The length of the CDR3 is 14 residues. The V and J ends lost 5 bases and 6 bases, in that order; junction bases with no gene match: 4. CDR3 coding DNA: TGTGCCAGCAGCCCCGGGACAGGGGCCAATGAGCAGTTCTTC. It is translated as CASSPGTGANEQFF.